The present T cell receptor beta chain was sequenced within a study of cytomegalovirus exposure and HLA in healthy donors. This PCR relied on a set of 60 Vbeta primers and 13 Jbeta primers. Libraries were prepared by immunoSEQ multiplex PCR; TCRdb keeps only in-frame clonotypes and omits some of them. The profile shows 120,000 or so clones, about 73% of them singletons. The CDR3 runs 12 residues. V was shortened by 4 bases and J by 5 bases, with 9 bases between the two germline ends. Germline V CDR1 and CDR2: SGHTA, FQGNSA. The sequence derives from a woman in her thirties or forties in good health and CMV-seropositive. Sample: PBMCs. The rearrangement uses TRBV7-2 and TRBJ2-7; D may be TRBD1 (5 bases). The CDR3, as DNA: TGTGCCAGCAGCTGGGGCGAAAACGAGCAGTACTTC. Translation gives CASSWGENEQYF.